The clone carrying this T cell receptor beta chain has a count of ten or more. Antigen specificity is unknown. The data are from a study of early T cells in non-severe SARS-CoV-2 infection. Across the study: It was bulk RNA from unsorted whole blood that was sequenced, and the chains were unpaired. Study findings and constraints: The study's VDJdb matching favored anti-spike CD8 responses and missed private and CD4 specificities.

Researchers attached unique molecular identifiers to individual cDNA molecules. TCRdb re-called the 5' RACE reads through MiXCR, storing one row per CDR3 protein. This sample has approximately 42,000 distinct CDR3 sequences; 6% to 7.5% occur once, and the top ten carry 4.7%. The CDR3 spans 13 residues. CDR1 is LGHDT and CDR2 is YNNKEL in the germline V gene (reference sequence). The V end was cut by 7 bases, the J end by 3 bases, with 11 bases between. This sequence was found in an adult who was a healthcare worker with PCR-confirmed SARS-CoV-2 infection or an uninfected control (not recorded which). The chain combines TRBV3-1 with TRBJ2-3, with D perhaps TRBD2 (5 bases). The sequenced sample was whole blood. The CDR3 DNA reads TGTGCCAGCAAGTTGAGGGAGACAGATACGCAGTATTTT. Amino acids: CASKLRETDTQYF.